Presented here are 15 T cell receptor beta chains from one specimen sequenced in a study of PD-1 blockade in classical Hodgkin lymphoma. With no exception, relapse followed autologous stem cell transplantation in all patients, and brentuximab vedotin exposure varied. The repertoire was sequenced with immunoSEQ multiplex PCR; TCRdb's copy has only in-frame clones and lacks some. The sample records 50,000 or so clones, more than 85% being singletons. This sample comprised peripheral blood mononuclear cells (PBMCs), obtained before the second cycle of nivolumab. The source is a human donor with classical Hodgkin lymphoma.

A single count supports this clone. This chain uses TRBV5-8 with TRBJ2-7, with TRBD2 matching over 8 bases. V dropped 4 bases and J dropped 1; count of bases not matched to a gene: 4. The CDR3 has 14 amino acids. CDR1 and CDR2 (germline): SGHTS, YDEGEE. The chain's CDR3 is CASSPLAGSYEQYF. CDR3 bases: TGTGCCAGCAGCCCGCTAGCGGGTTCCTACGAGCAGTACTTC.

This chain joins TRBV6-5 and TRBJ2-5, with 7 positions matching TRBD2. Germline V gene lookup returns CDR1 MNHEY and CDR2 SVGAGI. The CDR3 consists of 13 residues. J gave up 5 bases and V 10 bases, and 10 bases lay outside the gene matches. The CDR3 coding sequence is TGTGCCACCTGTCTACCGGGGGGTGAGACCCAGTACTTC. It translates to CATCLPGGETQYF.

This rearrangement joins TRBV5-1 to TRBJ2-4, with D uncertain. Per the germline V gene, CDR1 is SGHRS and CDR2 is YFSETQ. The length of the CDR3 is 13 residues. The V gene lost 1 base and the J gene lost 6 bases, with 8 bases spanning the gap. CDR3 loop: CASSLPDLNIQYF. The CDR3 DNA reads TGCGCCAGCAGCTTGCCAGACCTAAACATTCAGTACTTC. The full variable domain, in which reference TRBV5-1 and TRBJ2-4 provide the parts outside the CDR3, is KAGVTQTPRYLIKTRGQQVTLSCSPISGHRSVSWYQQTPGQGLQFLFEYFSETQRNKGNFPGRFSGRQFSNSRSEMNVSTLELGDSALYLCASSLPDLNIQYFGAGTRLSVL.

This chain uses TRBV19 with TRBJ1-5, with 8 bases matching TRBD1. V dropped 6 bases and J dropped 0; count of bases not matched to a gene: 19. The length of the CDR3 is 20 residues. Germline assignment: CDR1 LNHDA and CDR2 SQIVND (reference sequence). The CDR3 loop reads CASRADRGRNYRFSNQPQHF. The CDR3 region has the DNA TGTGCCAGTAGAGCCGACAGGGGCCGTAACTATCGTTTTAGCAATCAGCCCCAGCATTTT. Variable domain in full (rest from reference TRBV19 and TRBJ1-5): DGGITQSPKYLFRKEGQNVTLSCEQNLNHDAMYWYRQDPGQGLRLIYYSQIVNDFQKGDIAEGYSVSREKKESFPLTVTSAQKNPTAFYLCASRADRGRNYRFSNQPQHFGDGTRLSIL.

This clone was recorded once. This chain connects TRBV6-1 to TRBJ1-1; D call uncertain. Trimming cost V 2 bases and J 0 bases, with 1 base left between them. The CDR3 spans 12 residues. The germline V gene encodes CDR1 MNHNS and CDR2 SASEGT. CDR3 DNA sequence: TGTGCCAGCAGTGAATTGAACACTGAAGCTTTCTTT. Protein product: CASSELNTEAFF.

The chain carries TRBV14 and TRBJ2-7; 9 nucleotides agree with TRBD1. The CDR3 is made up of 17 amino acids. J was trimmed by 4 bases and V by 4 bases; bases with no gene match: 14. Germline V gene data show CDR1 as SGHDN and CDR2 as FVKESK. Here the CDR3 reads CASSRGQGISFPYEQYF. CDR3 bases: TGTGCCAGCAGCCGAGGACAGGGGATAAGTTTCCCTTACGAGCAGTACTTC.

The V gene is TRBV15, the J gene TRBJ1-3; D is unclear. Germline V gives CDR1 LNHNV, CDR2 YYDKDF (reference sequence). There are 15 residues in the CDR3. V was shortened by 5 bases and J by 0 bases, with 11 bases between the two germline ends. In nucleotides, the CDR3 is TGTGCCACCAGCCCGTCAAGGGACTCTGGAAACACCATATATTTT. This codes for CATSPSRDSGNTIYF.

This clone was detected once. The rearrangement links TRBV27 to TRBJ2-5; D might be TRBD2 (7 bases). Germline CDR1 is MNHEY and CDR2 is SMNVEV (reference sequence). The CDR3 is 17 amino acids. V lost 0 bases and J lost 4, with 18 bases in between. CDR3 residues: CASSLSDWPGEGETQYF. DNA of the CDR3: TGTGCCAGCAGTTTATCTGACTGGCCAGGGGAGGGAGAGACCCAGTACTTC.

The gene calls are TRBV4-2 and TRBJ1-2; D may be TRBD1 (5 bases). This CDR3 is built from 13 residues. The ends were cut back, 0 bases at V and 4 bases at J, with 6 bases in the middle. Germline V gene sequence: CDR1 LGHNA, CDR2 YNFKEQ. CDR3 sequence (DNA): TGTGCCAGCAGCCAAGACCAGGGCTATGGCTACACCTTC. Protein: CASSQDQGYGYTF.

The chain joins TRBV18 to TRBJ2-4, with D possibly being TRBD1 (6 bases). V was trimmed by 0 bases and J by 7 bases, leaving 13 bases between them. Germline CDR1 KGHSH, CDR2 LQKENI. The CDR3 length is 15 residues. The CDR3 DNA sequence: TGTGCCAGCTCACCACCTAGCCAGGGGTGGAACATTCAGTACTTC. Protein: CASSPPSQGWNIQYF.

This clone was counted only a few times. J is TRBJ2-2 and V is TRBV5-1; 11 nucleotides line up with TRBD2. This CDR3 is built from 16 residues. Trimming removed 1 base from V and 4 bases from J; junction bases left unmatched: 3. Germline CDR1 and CDR2: SGHRS and YFSETQ. The CDR3 sequence is CASSLTSGSGTGELFF. The CDR3 region has the DNA TGCGCCAGCAGCTTGACTAGCGGGAGTGGCACCGGGGAGCTGTTTTTT.

CDR3 residues: CASSSSVGTTPGTGELFF. CDR3 sequence (DNA): TGTGCCAGCAGCTCCTCGGTCGGGACAACACCGGGGACCGGGGAGCTGTTTTTT. The V call is TRBV5-5, the J call TRBJ2-2; perhaps TRBD1 as D (6 bases). Trimming removed 3 bases from V and 5 bases from J, with 23 bases in between. The germline CDR1 and CDR2 sequences are SGHKS and YYEKEE (reference sequence). The CDR3 has 18 residues.

This chain joins TRBV5-5 and TRBJ1-2; D perhaps matches TRBD1 (5 bases). The CDR3 has 14 amino acids. Looked up from germline, CDR1 is SGHKS and CDR2 is YYEKEE (reference sequence). Trimming cost V 0 bases and J 2 bases, with 8 bases left between them. DNA of the CDR3: TGTGCCAGCAGCTTGGGTACAGGCAACTATGGCTACACCTTC. Protein product: CASSLGTGNYGYTF.

This sequence joins TRBV11-1 and TRBJ2-5; D is tentatively TRBD1 or TRBD2 (5 bases each). V was trimmed by 0 bases and J by 4 bases, leaving 9 bases between them. Looked up from germline, CDR1 is SGHAT and CDR2 is FQDESV (reference sequence). CDR3 size: 14 residues. This chain's CDR3 is CASSLARGPETQYF. DNA for the CDR3: TGTGCCAGCAGCTTAGCGAGGGGTCCAGAGACCCAGTACTTC.

The chain combines TRBV30 with TRBJ2-2; D not certain. Between the trimmed V and J ends, which lost 7 bases and 0 bases, there was a span of 12 bases. Looked up from germline, CDR1 is GTSNPN and CDR2 is SVGIG (reference sequence). The CDR3 is made up of 14 amino acids. The CDR3 loop is CAFKGRTNTGELFF. The CDR3 region has the DNA TGTGCCTTCAAAGGCCGAACGAACACCGGGGAGCTGTTTTTT.